The T cell receptor (beta chain) under discussion was sequenced for a study of cytomegalovirus exposure and HLA in healthy donors. Study-wide results and limits: Researchers reported that a few CMV-associated chains were confirmed in vitro as CMV antigen-specific. Relative to the approximately 700-donor mean, N-insertions were reportedly fewer in an Asian-associated ancestry cluster in a later analysis. Excluded: some indistinguishable V segments such as TRBV6-2 and TRBV6-3. Productive rates of about 87% or about 30% were seen for most TCR beta V segments in an earlier analysis.

By share, this clone counts as medium-sized (0.01 to 0.1%). Antigen: not known. In the PCR, 60 Vbeta and 13 Jbeta primers were used. Assay used: immunoSEQ multiplex PCR; TCRdb lists only in-frame clones, some missing. The sample has 76,000 or so clones, 78% seen once; the top ten hold roughly 8.9%. Germline CDR1 MNHEY, CDR2 SMNVEV (reference sequence). The V and J ends lost 4 bases and 7 bases, in that order; junction bases with no gene match: 7. This CDR3 region has 13 residues. Sequenced material: PBMCs. The sequence came from a woman between 35 and 50 years old in good health and CMV-seropositive. The chain joins TRBV27 to TRBJ2-7; 7 nucleotides line up with TRBD1. DNA of the CDR3: TGTGCCAGCAGTTACACAGGGGCTGGAGAGCAGTACTTC. Translation: CASSYTGAGEQYF.